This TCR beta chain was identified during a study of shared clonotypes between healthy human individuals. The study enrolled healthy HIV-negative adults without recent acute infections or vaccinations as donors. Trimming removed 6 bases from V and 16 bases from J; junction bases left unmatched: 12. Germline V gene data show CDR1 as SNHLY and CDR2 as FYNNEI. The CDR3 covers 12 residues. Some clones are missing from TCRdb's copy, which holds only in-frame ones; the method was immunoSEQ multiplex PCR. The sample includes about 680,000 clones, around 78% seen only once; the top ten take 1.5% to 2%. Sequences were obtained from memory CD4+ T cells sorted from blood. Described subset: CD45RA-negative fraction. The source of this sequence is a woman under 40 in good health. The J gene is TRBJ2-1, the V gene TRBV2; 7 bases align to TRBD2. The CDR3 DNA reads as TGTGCCAGCAGCGGAACGAGTGGGAGGGGATTCTTC. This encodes CASSGTSGRGFF.